This T cell receptor beta chain was profiled in a study of control samples from healthy donors and cancer patients. The germline V and J ends were trimmed by 3 bases and 0 bases, with 12 bases remaining between them. From germline, CDR1 is MNHNS and CDR2 SASEGT. The CDR3 is made up of 15 amino acids. Libraries were prepared by immunoSEQ multiplex PCR; TCRdb keeps only in-frame clonotypes and omits some of them. The data show approximately 150,000 clones, around 88% seen once. This TCR was recovered from a man between 18 and 29 years old in good health. V usage is TRBV6-1 and J usage is TRBJ2-7; D is perhaps TRBD1 or TRBD2 (6 bases each). Specimen: blood. This chain's CDR3 is CASSDRRGDSYEQYF. CDR3 bases: TGTGCCAGCAGTGATAGGAGGGGGGACTCCTACGAGCAGTACTTC.